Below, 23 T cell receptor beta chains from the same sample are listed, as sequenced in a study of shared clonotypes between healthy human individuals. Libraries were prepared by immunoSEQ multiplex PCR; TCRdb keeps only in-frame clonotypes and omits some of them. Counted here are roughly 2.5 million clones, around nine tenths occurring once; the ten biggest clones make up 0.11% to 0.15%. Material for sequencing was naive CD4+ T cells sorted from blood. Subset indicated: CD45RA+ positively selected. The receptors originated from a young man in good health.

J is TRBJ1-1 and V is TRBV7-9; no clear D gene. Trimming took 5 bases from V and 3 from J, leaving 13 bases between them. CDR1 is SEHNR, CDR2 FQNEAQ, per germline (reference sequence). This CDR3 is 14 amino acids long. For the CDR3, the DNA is TGTGCCAGCAGCCCTAAAGAACGGTACACTGAAGCTTTCTTT. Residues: CASSPKERYTEAFF. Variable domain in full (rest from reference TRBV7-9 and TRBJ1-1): DTGVSQNPRHKITKRGQNVTFRCDPISEHNRLYWYRQTLGQGPEFLTYFQNEAQLEKSRLLSDRFSAERPKGSFSTLEIQRTEQGDSAMYLCASSPKERYTEAFFGQGTRLTVV.

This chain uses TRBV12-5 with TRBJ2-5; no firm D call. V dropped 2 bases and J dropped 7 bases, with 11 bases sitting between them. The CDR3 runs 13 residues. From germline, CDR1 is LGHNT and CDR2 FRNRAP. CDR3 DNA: TGTGCTAGTGGTTTGTCCCAGTGGGGGACCCAGTACTTC. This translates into CASGLSQWGTQYF.

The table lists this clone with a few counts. This CDR3 is CAFSRPLNTEAFF. In DNA, the CDR3 is TGTGCCTTCTCAAGGCCGCTGAACACTGAAGCTTTCTTT. The rearrangement joins TRBV30 to TRBJ1-1; D call uncertain. Germline V gene data show CDR1 as GTSNPN and CDR2 as SVGIG (reference sequence). The V gene lost 7 bases and the J gene lost 0 bases, with 12 bases spanning the gap. This CDR3 has 13 residues.

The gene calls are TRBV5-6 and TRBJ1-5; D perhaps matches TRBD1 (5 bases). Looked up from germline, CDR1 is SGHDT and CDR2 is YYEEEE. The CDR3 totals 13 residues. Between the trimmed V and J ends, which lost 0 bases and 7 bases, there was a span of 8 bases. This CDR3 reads CASSLGQWQPQHF. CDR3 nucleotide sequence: TGTGCCAGCAGCTTGGGACAGTGGCAGCCCCAGCATTTT.

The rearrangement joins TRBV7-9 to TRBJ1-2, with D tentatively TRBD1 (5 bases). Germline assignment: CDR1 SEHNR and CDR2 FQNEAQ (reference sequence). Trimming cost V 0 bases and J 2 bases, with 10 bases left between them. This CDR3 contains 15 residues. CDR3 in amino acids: CASSLAGVSNYGYTF. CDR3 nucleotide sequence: TGTGCCAGCAGCTTAGCGGGGGTCAGCAACTATGGCTACACCTTC.

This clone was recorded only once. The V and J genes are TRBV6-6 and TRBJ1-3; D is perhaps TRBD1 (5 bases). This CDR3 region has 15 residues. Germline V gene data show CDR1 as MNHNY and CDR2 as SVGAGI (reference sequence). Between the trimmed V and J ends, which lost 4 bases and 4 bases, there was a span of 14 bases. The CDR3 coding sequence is TGTGCCAGCAGTTTTGGGGGGGGATACGGAAACACCATATATTTT. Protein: CASSFGGGYGNTIYF.

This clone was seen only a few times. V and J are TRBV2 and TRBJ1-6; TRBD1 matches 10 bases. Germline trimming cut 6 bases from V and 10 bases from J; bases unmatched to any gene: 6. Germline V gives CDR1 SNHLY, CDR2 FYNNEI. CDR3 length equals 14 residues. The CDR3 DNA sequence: TGTGCCAGCAGGCCGGGACAGGGGAACTCACCCCTCCACTTT. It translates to CASRPGQGNSPLHF.

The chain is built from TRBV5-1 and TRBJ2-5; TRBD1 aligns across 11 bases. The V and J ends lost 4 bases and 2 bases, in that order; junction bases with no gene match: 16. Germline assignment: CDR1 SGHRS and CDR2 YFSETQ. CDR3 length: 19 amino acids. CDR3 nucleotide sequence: TGCGCCAGCAGCGTAAGGACAGGGGGCAAAGGCCTTGAGCAAGAGACCCAGTACTTC. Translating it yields CASSVRTGGKGLEQETQYF.

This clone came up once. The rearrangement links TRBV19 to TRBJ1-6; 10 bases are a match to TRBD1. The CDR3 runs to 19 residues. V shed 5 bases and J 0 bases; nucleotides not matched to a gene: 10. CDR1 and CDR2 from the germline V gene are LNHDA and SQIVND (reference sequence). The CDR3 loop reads CASSYSGQGLSSYNSPLHF. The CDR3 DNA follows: TGTGCCAGTAGTTACTCGGGACAGGGGCTTAGCTCCTATAATTCACCCCTCCACTTT.

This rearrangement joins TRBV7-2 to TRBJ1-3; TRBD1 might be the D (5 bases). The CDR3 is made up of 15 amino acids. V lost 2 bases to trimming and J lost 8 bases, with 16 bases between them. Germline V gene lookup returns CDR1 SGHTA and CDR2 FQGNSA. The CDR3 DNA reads TGTGCCAGCAGCTTAAGGGGAGCTACCACGGACACCATATATTTT. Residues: CASSLRGATTDTIYF.

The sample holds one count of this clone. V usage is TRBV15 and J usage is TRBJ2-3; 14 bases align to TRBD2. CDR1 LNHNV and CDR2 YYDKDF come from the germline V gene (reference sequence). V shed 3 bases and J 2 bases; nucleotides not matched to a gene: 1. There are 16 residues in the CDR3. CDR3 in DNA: TGTGCCACCAGCAGGGGACTAGCGGGGGCCACAGATACGCAGTATTTT. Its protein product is CATSRGLAGATDTQYF.

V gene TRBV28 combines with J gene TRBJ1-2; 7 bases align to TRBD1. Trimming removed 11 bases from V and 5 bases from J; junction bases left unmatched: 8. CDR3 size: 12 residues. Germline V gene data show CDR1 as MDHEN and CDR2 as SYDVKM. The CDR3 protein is CAGSTGDYGYTF. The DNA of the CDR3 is TGTGCCGGCTCAACAGGGGATTATGGCTACACCTTC.

The CDR3 reads CASSQDHQSDIYNEKLFF. The CDR3 DNA is TGTGCCAGCAGCCAAGATCATCAAAGCGACATATACAATGAAAAACTGTTTTTT. The chain combines TRBV14 with TRBJ1-4; D ambiguous. Trimming stripped 0 bases from V and 5 bases from J, with 19 bases between. The CDR3 has 18 residues. Germline V gives CDR1 SGHDN, CDR2 FVKESK.

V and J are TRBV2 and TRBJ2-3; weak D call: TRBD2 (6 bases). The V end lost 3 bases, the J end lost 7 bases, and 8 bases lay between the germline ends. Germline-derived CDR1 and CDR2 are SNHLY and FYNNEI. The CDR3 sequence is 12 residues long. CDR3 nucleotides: TGTGCCAGCAGTGAGGGGAGGAATACGCAGTATTTT. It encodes CASSEGRNTQYF.

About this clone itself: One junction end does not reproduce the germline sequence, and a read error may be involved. This CDR3 is CASSPQSEPGELFF. CDR3 DNA sequence: TGTGCCAGCTCCCCACAGAGCGAGCCCGGGGAGCTGTTTTTT. The chain links TRBV18 to TRBJ2-2; D call uncertain. This CDR3 spans 14 amino acids. Germline V gene data show CDR1 as KGHSH and CDR2 as LQKENI. Filled out from reference TRBV18 and TRBJ2-2, the complete variable domain reads NAGVMQNPRHLVRRRGQEARLRCSPMKGHSHVYWYRQLPEEGLKFMVYLQKENIIDESGMPKERFSAEFPKEGPSILRIQQVVRGDSAAYFCASSPQSEPGELFFGEGSRLTVL.

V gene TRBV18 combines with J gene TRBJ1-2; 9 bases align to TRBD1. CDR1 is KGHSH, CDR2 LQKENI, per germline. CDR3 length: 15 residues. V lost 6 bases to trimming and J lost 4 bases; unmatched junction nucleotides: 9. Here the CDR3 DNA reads TGTGCCAGCTCTCCCGGACAGGGGTCTTCCTATGGCTACACCTTC. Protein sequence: CASSPGQGSSYGYTF.

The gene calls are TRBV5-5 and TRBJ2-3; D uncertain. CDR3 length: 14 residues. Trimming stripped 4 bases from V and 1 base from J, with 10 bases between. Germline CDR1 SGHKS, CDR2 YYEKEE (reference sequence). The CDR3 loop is CASSLNMGTDTQYF. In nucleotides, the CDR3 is TGTGCCAGCAGCCTAAATATGGGCACAGATACGCAGTATTTT.

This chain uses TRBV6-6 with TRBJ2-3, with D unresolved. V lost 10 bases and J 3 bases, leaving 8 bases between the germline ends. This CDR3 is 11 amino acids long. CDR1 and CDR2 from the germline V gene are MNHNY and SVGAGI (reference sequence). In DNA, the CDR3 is TGTGCCAACAGCCTTACAGATACGCAGTATTTT. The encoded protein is CANSLTDTQYF.

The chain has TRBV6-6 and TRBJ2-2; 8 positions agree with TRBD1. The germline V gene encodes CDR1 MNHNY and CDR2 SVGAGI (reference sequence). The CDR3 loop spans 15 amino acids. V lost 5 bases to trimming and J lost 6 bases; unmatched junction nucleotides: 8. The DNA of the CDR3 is TGTGCCAGCAGTCCTCGACAGGGGCGGTCCGGGGAGCTGTTTTTT. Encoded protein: CASSPRQGRSGELFF.

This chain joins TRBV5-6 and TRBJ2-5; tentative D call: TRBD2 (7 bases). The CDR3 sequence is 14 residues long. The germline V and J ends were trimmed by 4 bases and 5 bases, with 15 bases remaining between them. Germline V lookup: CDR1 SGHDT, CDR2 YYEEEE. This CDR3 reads CASSLKGGPETQYF. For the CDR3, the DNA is TGTGCCAGCAGCCTGAAGGGGGGGCCCGAGACCCAGTACTTC. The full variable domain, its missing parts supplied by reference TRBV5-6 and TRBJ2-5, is DAGVTQSPTHLIKTRGQQVTLRCSPKSGHDTVSWYQQALGQGPQFIFQYYEEEERQRGNFPDRFSGHQFPNYSSELNVNALLLGDSALYLCASSLKGGPETQYFGPGTRLLVL.

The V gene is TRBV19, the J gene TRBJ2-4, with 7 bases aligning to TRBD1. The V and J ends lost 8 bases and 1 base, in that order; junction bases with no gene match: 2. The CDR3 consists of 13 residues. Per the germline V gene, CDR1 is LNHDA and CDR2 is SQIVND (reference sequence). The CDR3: CASRGQAKNIQYF. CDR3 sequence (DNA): TGTGCCAGTCGGGGACAGGCCAAAAACATTCAGTACTTC.

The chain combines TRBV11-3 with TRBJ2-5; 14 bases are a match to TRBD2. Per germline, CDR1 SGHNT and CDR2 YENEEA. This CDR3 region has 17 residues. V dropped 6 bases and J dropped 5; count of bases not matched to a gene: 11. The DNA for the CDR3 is TGTGCCAGCAGTAAGGGGACTAGCGGGGGCACAGGGGAGACCCAGTACTTC. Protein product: CASSKGTSGGTGETQYF.

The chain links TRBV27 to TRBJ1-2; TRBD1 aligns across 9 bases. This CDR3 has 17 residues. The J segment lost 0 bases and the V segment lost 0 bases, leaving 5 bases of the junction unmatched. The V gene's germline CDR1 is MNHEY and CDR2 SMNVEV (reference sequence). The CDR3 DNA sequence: TGTGCCAGCAGTTTATCGAGGACAGGGGAGGCTAACTATGGCTACACCTTC. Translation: CASSLSRTGEANYGYTF.